This T cell receptor beta chain was sequenced in a study of T cells in Graves' hyperthyroidism and ophthalmopathy. General observations from the study: Most thyroid clonotypes with frequency above 0.001 were detected in blood.

In this sample, this clonotype turned up a few times. What it binds is not known. The CDR3 regions of TCR beta were amplified from RNA transcripts. RT-PCR in the first round (using the HTBI primer set) targeted the TCR CDR3. TCRdb reprocessed the multiplex PCR reads via MiXCR and lists one record per CDR3 protein. Seen here are around 540,000 distinct CDR3 sequences, 40% to 55% observed once, and the top ten hold nearly 8.5%. Sequencing was carried out using peripheral blood or thyroid tissue (not recorded which). The TCR was taken from a woman aged 18-35 years with Graves' hyperthyroidism.

The CDR3 sequence is CASSPRGFYYGYTF. DNA of the CDR3: TGTGCCAGCAGCCCACGCGGTTTTTACTATGGCTACACCTTC. The chain joins TRBV2 to TRBJ1-2, with D hard to call. V lost 6 bases and J lost 3, with 14 bases in between. This CDR3 region has 14 residues. Germline values: CDR1 SNHLY, CDR2 FYNNEI.